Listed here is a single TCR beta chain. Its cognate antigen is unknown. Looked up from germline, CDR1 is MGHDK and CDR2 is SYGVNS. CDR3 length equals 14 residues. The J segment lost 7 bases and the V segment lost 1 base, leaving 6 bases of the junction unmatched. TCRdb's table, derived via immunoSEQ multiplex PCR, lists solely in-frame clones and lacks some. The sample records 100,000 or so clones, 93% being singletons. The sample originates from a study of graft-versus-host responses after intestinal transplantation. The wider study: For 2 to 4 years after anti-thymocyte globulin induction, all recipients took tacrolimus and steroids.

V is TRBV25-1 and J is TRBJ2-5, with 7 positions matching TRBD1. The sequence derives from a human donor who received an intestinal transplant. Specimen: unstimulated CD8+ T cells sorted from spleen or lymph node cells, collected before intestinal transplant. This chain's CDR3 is CASSESGTVATQYF. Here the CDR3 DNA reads TGTGCCAGCAGTGAATCCGGGACAGTCGCGACCCAGTACTTC.